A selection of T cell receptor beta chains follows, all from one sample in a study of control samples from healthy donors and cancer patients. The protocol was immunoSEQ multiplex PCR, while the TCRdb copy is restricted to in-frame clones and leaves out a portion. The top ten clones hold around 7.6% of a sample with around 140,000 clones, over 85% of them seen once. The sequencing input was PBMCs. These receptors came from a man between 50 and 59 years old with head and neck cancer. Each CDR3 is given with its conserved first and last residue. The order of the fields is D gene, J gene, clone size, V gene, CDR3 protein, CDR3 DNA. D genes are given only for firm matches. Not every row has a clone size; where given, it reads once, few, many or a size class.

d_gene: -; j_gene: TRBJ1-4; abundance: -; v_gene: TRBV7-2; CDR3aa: CASSLIGGGRTNEKLFF; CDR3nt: TGTGCCAGCAGCTTGATCGGGGGGGGCAGGACTAATGAAAAACTGTTTTTT
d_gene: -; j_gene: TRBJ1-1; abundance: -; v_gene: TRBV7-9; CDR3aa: CASSLAQGKDTEAFF; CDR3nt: TGTGCCAGCAGCTTAGCGCAGGGGAAGGACACTGAAGCTTTCTTT
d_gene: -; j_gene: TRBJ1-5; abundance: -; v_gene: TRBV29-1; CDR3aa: CSVASAGQPQHF; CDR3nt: TGCAGCGTTGCCTCTGCGGGTCAGCCCCAGCATTTT
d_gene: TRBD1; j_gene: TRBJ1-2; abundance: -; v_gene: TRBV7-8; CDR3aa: CASSLGTAGYGYTF; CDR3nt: TGTGCCAGCAGCCTGGGGACAGCCGGCTATGGCTACACCTTC
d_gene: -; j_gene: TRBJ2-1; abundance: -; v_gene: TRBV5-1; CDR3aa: CASSPLGSSYNEQFF; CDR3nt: TGCGCCAGCAGCCCCTTGGGGAGCTCCTACAATGAGCAGTTCTTC
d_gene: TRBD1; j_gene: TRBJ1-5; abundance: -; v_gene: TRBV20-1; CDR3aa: CSASSPTGIENQPQHF; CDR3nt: TGCAGTGCTAGTAGCCCGACAGGGATTGAGAATCAGCCCCAGCATTTT
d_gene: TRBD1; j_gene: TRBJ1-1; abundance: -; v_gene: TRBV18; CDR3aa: CASSTGTGEAFF; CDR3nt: TGTGCCAGCTCAACGGGGACAGGTGAAGCTTTCTTT
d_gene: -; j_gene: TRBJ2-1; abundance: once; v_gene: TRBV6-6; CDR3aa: CASSYSFGPDNEQFF; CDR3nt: TGTGCCAGCAGTTACTCATTCGGACCAGACAATGAGCAGTTCTTC
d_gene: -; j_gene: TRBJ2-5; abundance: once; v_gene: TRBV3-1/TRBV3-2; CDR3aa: CASSPGNRWETQYF; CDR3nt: TGTGCCAGCAGCCCCGGAAACAGGTGGGAGACCCAGTACTTC
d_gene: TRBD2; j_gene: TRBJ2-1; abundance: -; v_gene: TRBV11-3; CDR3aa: CASSSTSGGINEQFF; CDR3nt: TGTGCCAGCAGCTCGACTAGCGGGGGGATCAATGAGCAGTTCTTC
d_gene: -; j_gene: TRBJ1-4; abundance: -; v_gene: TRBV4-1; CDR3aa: CASSPFPGGEKLFF; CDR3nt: TGCGCCAGCAGCCCCTTCCCGGGAGGCGAAAAACTGTTTTTT
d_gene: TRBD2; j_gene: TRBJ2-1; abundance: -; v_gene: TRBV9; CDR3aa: CASSVETSGSYNEQFF; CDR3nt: TGTGCCAGCAGCGTAGAAACTAGCGGCTCCTACAATGAGCAGTTCTTC
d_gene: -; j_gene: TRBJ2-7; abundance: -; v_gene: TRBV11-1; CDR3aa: CASSHAFVLEQYF; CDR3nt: TGTGCCAGCAGCCACGCGTTCGTACTCGAGCAGTACTTC
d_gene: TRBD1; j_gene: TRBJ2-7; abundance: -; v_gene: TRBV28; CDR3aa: CASSLDRIHLRYF; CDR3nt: TGTGCCAGCAGTCTGGACAGGATACATTTGCGGTACTTC
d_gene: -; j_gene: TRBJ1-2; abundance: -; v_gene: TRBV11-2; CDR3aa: CASSLAQGLYGYTF; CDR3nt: TGTGCCAGCAGCCTAGCCCAGGGGCTCTATGGCTACACCTTC
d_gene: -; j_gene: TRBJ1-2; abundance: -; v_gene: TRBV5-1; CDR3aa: CASSLGAGPNYGYTF; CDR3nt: TGCGCCAGCAGCTTGGGGGCAGGTCCCAACTATGGCTACACCTTC
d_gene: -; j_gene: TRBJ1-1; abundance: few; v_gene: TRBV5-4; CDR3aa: CASSPPGTANTEAFF; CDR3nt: TGTGCCAGCAGCCCCCCCGGGACGGCGAACACTGAAGCTTTCTTT
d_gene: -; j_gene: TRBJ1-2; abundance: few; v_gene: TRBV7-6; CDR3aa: CASSLTPSTDYGYTF; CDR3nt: TGTGCCAGCAGCTTAACACCATCAACAGACTATGGCTACACCTTC
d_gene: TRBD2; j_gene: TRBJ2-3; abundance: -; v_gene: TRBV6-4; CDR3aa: CASSERGGTDTQYF; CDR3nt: TGTGCCAGCAGTGAGCGGGGGGGCACAGATACGCAGTATTTT
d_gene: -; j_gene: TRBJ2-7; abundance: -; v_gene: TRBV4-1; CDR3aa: CASSQQDREGDEQYF; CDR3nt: TGCGCCAGCAGCCAACAGGACAGGGAGGGTGACGAGCAGTACTTC
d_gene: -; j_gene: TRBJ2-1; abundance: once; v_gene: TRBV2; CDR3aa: CASRGNQDEQFF; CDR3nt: TGTGCCAGCCGGGGGAACCAAGATGAGCAGTTCTTC
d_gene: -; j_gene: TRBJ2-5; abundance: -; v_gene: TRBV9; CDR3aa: CASSPFDGQETQYF; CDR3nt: TGTGCCAGCAGCCCCTTCGACGGCCAAGAGACCCAGTACTTC
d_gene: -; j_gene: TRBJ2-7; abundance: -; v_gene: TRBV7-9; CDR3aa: CASSLRQDSDEQYF; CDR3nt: TGTGCCAGCAGCTTACGACAGGACAGCGACGAGCAGTACTTC
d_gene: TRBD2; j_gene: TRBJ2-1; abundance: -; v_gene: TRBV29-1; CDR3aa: CSLREGLDSYNEQFF; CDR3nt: TGCAGCCTTCGAGAAGGACTAGATAGCTACAATGAGCAGTTCTTC
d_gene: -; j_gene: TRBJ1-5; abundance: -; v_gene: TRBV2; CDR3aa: CASRPQGVNQPQHF; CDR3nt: TGTGCCAGCAGACCACAGGGAGTCAATCAGCCCCAGCATTTT
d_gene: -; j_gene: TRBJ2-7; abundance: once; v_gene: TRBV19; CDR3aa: CASSTTGNYEQYF; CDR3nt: TGTGCCAGTAGTACAACAGGGAACTACGAGCAGTACTTC
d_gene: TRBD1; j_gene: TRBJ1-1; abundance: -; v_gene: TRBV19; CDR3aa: CASRGQLNTEAFF; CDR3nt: TGTGCCAGTAGGGGACAGTTGAACACTGAAGCTTTCTTT
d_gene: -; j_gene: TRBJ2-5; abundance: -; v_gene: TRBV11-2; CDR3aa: CASSPQLTETQYF; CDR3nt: TGTGCCAGCAGCCCCCAGCTTACAGAGACCCAGTACTTC
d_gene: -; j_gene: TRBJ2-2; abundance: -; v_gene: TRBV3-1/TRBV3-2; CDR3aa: CASSQWGSGELFF; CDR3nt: TGTGCCAGCAGCCAATGGGGTAGCGGGGAGCTGTTTTTT
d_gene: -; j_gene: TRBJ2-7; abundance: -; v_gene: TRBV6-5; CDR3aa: CASSYSPEGRSYEQYF; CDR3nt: TGTGCCAGCAGTTACTCCCCGGAGGGTCGCTCCTACGAGCAGTACTTC
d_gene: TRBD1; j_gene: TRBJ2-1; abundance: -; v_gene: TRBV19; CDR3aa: CASSIDHPSGGEGNEQFF; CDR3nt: TGTGCCAGTAGTATAGACCACCCCTCAGGGGGCGAGGGGAATGAGCAGTTCTTC
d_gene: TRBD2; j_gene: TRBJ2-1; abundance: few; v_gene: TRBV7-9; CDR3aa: CASRFTSGADNEQFF; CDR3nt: TGTGCCAGCAGATTCACTAGCGGGGCAGACAATGAGCAGTTCTTC
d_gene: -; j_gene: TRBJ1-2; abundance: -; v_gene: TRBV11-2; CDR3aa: CASSGGPLYGYTF; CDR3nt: TGTGCCTCGTCGGGAGGTCCCCTTTATGGCTACACCTTC
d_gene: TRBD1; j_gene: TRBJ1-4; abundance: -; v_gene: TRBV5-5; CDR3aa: CASRTLPGQGSEKLFF; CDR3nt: TGTGCCAGCAGAACATTGCCGGGACAGGGAAGTGAAAAACTGTTTTTT
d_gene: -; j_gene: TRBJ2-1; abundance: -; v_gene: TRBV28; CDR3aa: CASSFSRGPYNEQFF; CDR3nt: TGTGCCAGCAGTTTTTCGCGGGGGCCCTACAATGAGCAGTTCTTC
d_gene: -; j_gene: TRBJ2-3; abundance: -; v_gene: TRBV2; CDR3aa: CASSPDDQGTDTQYF; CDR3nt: TGTGCCAGCAGCCCCGACGACCAGGGAACAGATACGCAGTATTTT
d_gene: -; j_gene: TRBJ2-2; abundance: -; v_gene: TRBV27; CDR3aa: CASSLETVSNTGELFF; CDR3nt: TGTGCCAGCAGTCTCGAGACTGTTTCGAACACCGGGGAGCTGTTTTTT
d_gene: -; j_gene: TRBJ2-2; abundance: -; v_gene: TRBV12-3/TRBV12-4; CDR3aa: CASTWDTGELFF; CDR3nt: TGTGCCAGCACTTGGGACACCGGGGAGCTGTTTTTT
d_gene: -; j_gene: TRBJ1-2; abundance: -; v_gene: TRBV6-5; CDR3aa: CASSYSQAVGYTF; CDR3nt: TGTGCCAGCAGTTACTCGCAGGCCGTAGGCTACACCTTC
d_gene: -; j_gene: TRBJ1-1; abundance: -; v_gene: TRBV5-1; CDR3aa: CASSSTYQGKTEAFF; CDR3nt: TGCGCCAGCAGCTCCACCTATCAGGGGAAAACTGAAGCTTTCTTT
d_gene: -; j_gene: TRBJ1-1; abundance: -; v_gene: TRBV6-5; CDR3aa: CASSRGTNVRTEAFF; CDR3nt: TGTGCCAGTAGTAGGGGCACAAACGTCAGGACTGAAGCTTTCTTT
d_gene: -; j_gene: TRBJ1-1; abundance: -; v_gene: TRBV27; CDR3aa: CATVSDTEAFF; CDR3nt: TGTGCCACCGTTAGCGACACTGAAGCTTTCTTT
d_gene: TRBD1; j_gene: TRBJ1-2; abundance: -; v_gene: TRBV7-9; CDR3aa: CASSLDRTGGTYGYTF; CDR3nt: TGTGCCAGCAGCTTAGACCGGACAGGGGGCACTTACGGCTACACCTTC
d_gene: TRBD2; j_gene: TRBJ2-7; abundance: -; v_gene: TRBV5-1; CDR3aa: CASSLGAGGNHEQYF; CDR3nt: TGCGCCAGCAGCTTGGGAGCGGGAGGTAACCACGAGCAGTACTTC
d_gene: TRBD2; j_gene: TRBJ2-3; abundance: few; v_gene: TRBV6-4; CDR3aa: CASSLVSGGATDTQYF; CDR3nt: TGTGCCAGCAGTCTCGTTAGCGGGGGGGCCACAGATACGCAGTATTTT
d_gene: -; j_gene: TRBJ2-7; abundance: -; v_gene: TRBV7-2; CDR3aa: CASIYSSQGAGVYEQYF; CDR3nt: TGTGCCAGCATCTACTCCTCGCAGGGGGCGGGAGTCTACGAGCAGTACTTC
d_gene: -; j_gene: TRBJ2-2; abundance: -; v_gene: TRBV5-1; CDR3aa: CASSPSEARGTGELFF; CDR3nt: TGCGCCAGCAGCCCATCAGAGGCTCGAGGCACCGGGGAGCTGTTTTTT
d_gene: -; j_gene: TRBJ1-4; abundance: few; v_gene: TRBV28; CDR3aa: CASSFQGGGLGKLFF; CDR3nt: TGTGCCAGCAGTTTTCAAGGGGGTGGACTTGGTAAACTGTTTTTT
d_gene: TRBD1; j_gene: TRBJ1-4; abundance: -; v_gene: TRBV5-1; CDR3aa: CASSLGQGNEKLFF; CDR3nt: TGCGCCAGCAGTCTGGGACAGGGGAATGAAAAACTGTTTTTT
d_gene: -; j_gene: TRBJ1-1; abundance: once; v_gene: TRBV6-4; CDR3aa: CASSATGAVTEAFF; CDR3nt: TGTGCCAGCAGTGCTACGGGGGCAGTGACTGAAGCTTTCTTT
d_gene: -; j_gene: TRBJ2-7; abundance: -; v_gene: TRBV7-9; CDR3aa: CASLPPFPGRDSYEQYF; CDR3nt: TGTGCCAGCCTCCCCCCTTTCCCTGGCAGGGACTCCTACGAGCAGTACTTC
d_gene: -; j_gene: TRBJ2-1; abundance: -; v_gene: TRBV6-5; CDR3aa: CASSYLGSSYNEQFF; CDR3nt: TGTGCCAGCAGTTACTTAGGGAGCTCCTACAATGAGCAGTTCTTC
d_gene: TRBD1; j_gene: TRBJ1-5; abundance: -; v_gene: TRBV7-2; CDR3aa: CASSLRQGDQPQHF; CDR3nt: TGTGCCAGCAGCCTGCGACAGGGAGATCAGCCCCAGCATTTT
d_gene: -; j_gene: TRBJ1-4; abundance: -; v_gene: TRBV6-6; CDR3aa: CASSYILTKDEKLFF; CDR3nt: TGTGCCAGCAGTTACATCCTGACCAAGGATGAAAAACTGTTTTTT
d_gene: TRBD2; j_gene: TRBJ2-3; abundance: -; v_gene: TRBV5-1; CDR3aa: CASSISGRADTQYF; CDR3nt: TGCGCCAGCAGCATTAGCGGGAGGGCAGATACGCAGTATTTT